This T cell receptor (beta chain) derives from a study of blood T cell repertoires in COVID-19. Looking at the study overall: The study drew acute and convalescent COVID-19 samples from the United States, Italy and Spain.

Sequencing used immunoSEQ multiplex PCR; TCRdb keeps in-frame clones, though not all of them. The sample holds under 300,000 clones; 82% are singletons and the top ten take approximately 5%. V was clipped by 5 bases and J by 7 bases, with 11 bases between them. In germline, CDR1 is DFQATT, CDR2 SNEGSKA (reference sequence). CDR3 length: 11 residues. Sequenced input: peripheral blood. This clonotype originated in a woman older than 75 with active or convalescent COVID-19. This chain connects TRBV20-1 to TRBJ2-5; possible D gene TRBD1, 6 bases. Here the CDR3 DNA reads TGCAGTGCTTACCAGGGGAGGACCCAGTACTTC. It specifies CSAYQGRTQYF.